This T cell receptor (beta chain) was captured in a study of blood T cell repertoires in COVID-19. Overall study: Some COVID-19 samples were acute and others convalescent; all came from the United States, Italy and Spain. Sources were T cells, B-cell-depleted T cells, or PBMCs; the material itself was cDNA or gDNA.

CDR3 size: 12 residues. V lost 5 bases and J lost 3, with 8 bases in between. CDR1 and CDR2 from the germline V gene are MNHEY and SVGAGI. Authors' methods: Researchers report that nucleated cell counts were estimated from reference gene primer amplification. The repertoire was sequenced with immunoSEQ multiplex PCR; TCRdb's copy has only in-frame clones and lacks some. That table furnishes V, J and clone size, whereas the DNA furnished D and trimming. The repertoire holds 310,000 or so clones, over 70% seen once, with 0.95% to 1.5% in the top ten. The chain joins TRBV6-5 to TRBJ2-7, with D maybe TRBD2 (5 bases). The specimen sequenced was peripheral blood. The source of this sequence is a woman aged 45-60 years with acute or convalescent COVID-19. The chain's CDR3 is CASSTEVYEQYV. Here the CDR3 DNA reads TGTGCCAGCAGTACGGAGGTCTACGAGCAGTACGTC.